These 30 T cell receptor beta chains originate from one sample sequenced in a study of cytomegalovirus exposure and HLA in healthy donors. The PCR ran on 60 Vbeta and 13 Jbeta primers. Assay used: immunoSEQ multiplex PCR; TCRdb lists only in-frame clones, some missing. The sample has more than 100,000 clones; the top ten hold roughly 3.5%. Sequencing was performed on PBMCs. The receptors were sampled from a man between 18 and 29 years old in good health and CMV-seronegative.

Here the CDR3 DNA reads TGTGCCAGCAGGATTACAGAGAAGCAAGAGACCCAGTACTTC. Amino acid sequence: CASRITEKQETQYF. The rearrangement joins TRBV2 to TRBJ2-5, with no clear D. Germline lookup yields CDR1 SNHLY and CDR2 FYNNEI. V was cut by 6 bases and J by 2 bases, with 13 bases left in between. There are 14 residues in the CDR3. The variable domain in full, completed from reference TRBV2 and TRBJ2-5, reads EPEVTQTPSHQVTQMGQEVILRCVPISNHLYFYWYRQILGQKVEFLVSFYNNEISEKSEIFDDQFSVERPDGSNFTLKIRSTKLEDSAMYFCASRITEKQETQYFGPGTRLLVL.

V usage is TRBV30 and J usage is TRBJ1-2, with D tentatively TRBD1 (5 bases). Germline loops: CDR1 GTSNPN, CDR2 SVGIG (reference sequence). Deletions cut 8 bases from V and 8 bases from J, with 12 bases between. CDR3 length equals 10 residues. The chain's CDR3 is CAGRVKGYTF. CDR3 DNA sequence: TGTGCCGGCAGGGTTAAAGGCTACACCTTC.

The chain couples TRBV7-2 to TRBJ1-2; D call uncertain. This CDR3 is built from 14 residues. The ends were cut back, 6 bases at V and 4 bases at J, with 15 bases in the middle. In germline, CDR1 is SGHTA, CDR2 FQGNSA. In nucleotides, the CDR3 is TGTGCCAGCAGGTCGGGGTGGGAGGGCTATGGCTACACCTTC. Its translation is CASRSGWEGYGYTF.

The chain uses TRBV19 and TRBJ1-2; 7 bases map to TRBD1. This CDR3 contains 14 residues. V was pared by 7 bases and J by 4 bases, with 9 bases of the junction left unmatched. The germline V gene encodes CDR1 LNHDA and CDR2 SQIVND (reference sequence). The CDR3 spells CASTKKQGSYGYTF. CDR3 in DNA: TGTGCCAGTACCAAAAAACAGGGGAGCTATGGCTACACCTTC. The full variable domain, its missing parts supplied by reference TRBV19 and TRBJ1-2, is DGGITQSPKYLFRKEGQNVTLSCEQNLNHDAMYWYRQDPGQGLRLIYYSQIVNDFQKGDIAEGYSVSREKKESFPLTVTSAQKNPTAFYLCASTKKQGSYGYTFGSGTRLTVV.

V and J are TRBV29-1 and TRBJ2-1, with a possible D match to TRBD1 (5 bases). The CDR3 covers 12 residues. The V gene lost 6 bases and the J gene lost 9 bases, with 15 bases spanning the gap. CDR1 and CDR2 (germline): SQVTM, ANQGSEA. CDR3 DNA sequence: TGCAGCGTCCGAAGGGGTGGGTCTGAGCAGTTCTTC. Translating it yields CSVRRGGSEQFF.

The chain employs TRBV7-2 and TRBJ1-2; 7 nucleotides match TRBD1. V lost 5 bases and J lost 4; bases outside the gene matches: 7. Germline loops: CDR1 SGHTA, CDR2 FQGNSA. The CDR3 runs to 14 residues. The CDR3 DNA is TGTGCCAGCAGCCTCTCGGGACAGCCCTATGGCTACACCTTC. Translation: CASSLSGQPYGYTF.

This chain uses TRBV4-1 with TRBJ1-1; 9 bases fit TRBD1. Unmatched junction bases numbered 3, after V lost 3 bases and J lost 4 bases. In germline, CDR1 is MGHRA, CDR2 YSYEKL. The CDR3 runs 14 residues. The CDR3 loop is CASSHRDRVTEAFF. CDR3 nucleotide sequence: TGCGCCAGCAGCCATAGGGACAGGGTCACTGAAGCTTTCTTT.

This rearrangement joins TRBV5-1 to TRBJ2-1, with D possibly matching TRBD1 (5 bases). Per germline, CDR1 SGHRS and CDR2 YFSETQ. V lost 7 bases and J 5 bases, leaving 10 bases between the germline ends. There are 12 residues in the CDR3. The CDR3: CASQQVDNEQFF. Here the CDR3 DNA reads TGCGCCAGCCAACAGGTGGACAATGAGCAGTTCTTC.

The genes are TRBV7-6 and TRBJ1-6; D might be TRBD1 (6 bases). The CDR3 spans 15 residues. Germline V gene lookup returns CDR1 SGHVS and CDR2 FNYEAQ. V shed 1 base and J shed 6 bases, with 10 bases lying between them. The DNA for the CDR3 is TGTGCCAGCAGCTTAGAGGTAGGGGGTAATTCACCCCTCCACTTT. Protein product: CASSLEVGGNSPLHF.

This chain joins TRBV16 and TRBJ1-1; 7 nucleotides align to TRBD1. V lost 0 bases, J lost 10 bases, and 11 bases stayed unmatched. The CDR3 is 15 residues long. In germline, CDR1 is KGHSY, CDR2 FQNENV. As DNA, the CDR3 is TGTGCCAGCAGCCAATCGACAGGGCCCGGTGGAGGAGCTTTCTTT. Protein sequence: CASSQSTGPGGGAFF.

The gene calls are TRBV7-2 and TRBJ1-1; possible D gene TRBD1, 6 bases. The CDR3 has 16 residues. V was trimmed by 7 bases and J by 1 base, leaving 19 bases between them. Germline V CDR1 and CDR2: SGHTA, FQGNSA. The CDR3 is CASTPLGRDKNTEAFF. The DNA for the CDR3 is TGTGCCAGCACCCCCTTGGGCCGGGACAAGAACACTGAAGCTTTCTTT.

The chain couples TRBV19 to TRBJ1-4, with no clear D. This CDR3 spans 14 amino acids. V lost 9 bases, J lost 2 bases, and 13 bases lay in between. From germline, CDR1 is LNHDA and CDR2 SQIVND (reference sequence). For the CDR3, the DNA is TGTGCCAGCACTCTGGCGGTGACTAATGAAAAACTGTTTTTT. Encoded protein: CASTLAVTNEKLFF.

The rearrangement uses TRBV25-1 and TRBJ2-2, with D possibly being TRBD1 (5 bases). CDR3 size: 14 residues. The germline V gene encodes CDR1 MGHDK and CDR2 SYGVNS. V dropped 4 bases and J dropped 1 base, with 7 bases sitting between them. CDR3 region: CASSGQGNTGELFF. The CDR3 coding sequence is TGTGCCAGCAGTGGCCAGGGGAACACCGGGGAGCTGTTTTTT.

The chain recombines TRBV7-8 with TRBJ2-3; 8 bases fit TRBD2. J lost 6 bases, V lost 11 bases, and 16 bases had no gene match. The germline CDR1 and CDR2 sequences are SGHVS and FQNEAQ. The CDR3 totals 15 residues. The DNA for the CDR3 is TGTGCCGAAACACCAGTAGCGGGGAAGTGGGATACGCAGTATTTT. It codes for CAETPVAGKWDTQYF.

Here the CDR3 reads CASSPGWGGQAPDTQYF. CDR3 nucleotide sequence: TGTGCCAGCAGCCCCGGATGGGGGGGACAGGCCCCCGATACGCAGTATTTT. V is TRBV9 and J is TRBJ2-3; D perhaps matches TRBD1 (8 bases). Germline V gives CDR1 SGDLS, CDR2 YYNGEE. The germline V and J ends were trimmed by 4 bases and 6 bases, with 24 bases remaining between them. There are 17 residues in the CDR3.

The chain has TRBV6-1 and TRBJ2-1; D is undetermined. In germline, CDR1 is MNHNS, CDR2 SASEGT. The CDR3 is 14 amino acids. Trimming took off 6 bases at V and 1 base at J, with 10 bases between the two ends. CDR3 in amino acids: CASRSLGSYNEQFF. DNA for the CDR3: TGTGCCAGCAGGTCCCTAGGTTCCTACAATGAGCAGTTCTTC.

The chain joins TRBV13 to TRBJ1-2; D might be TRBD1 (6 bases). The V and J ends lost 0 bases and 8 bases respectively, with 13 bases between them. The length of the CDR3 is 14 residues. Germline V lookup: CDR1 PRHDT, CDR2 FYEKMQ (reference sequence). CDR3 residues: CASSLGRGSAGYTF. CDR3 in DNA: TGTGCCAGCAGCTTAGGGAGGGGGTCGGCAGGCTACACCTTC. Full variable domain (remainder filled in from reference TRBV13 and TRBJ1-2): AAGVIQSPRHLIKEKRETATLKCYPIPRHDTVYWYQQGPGQDPQFLISFYEKMQSDKGSIPDRFSAQQFSDYHSELNMSSLELGDSALYFCASSLGRGSAGYTFGSGTRLTVV.

The chain recombines TRBV30 with TRBJ1-2, with 9 bases identical to TRBD1. The CDR3 is made up of 17 amino acids. Per the germline V gene, CDR1 is GTSNPN and CDR2 is SVGIG (reference sequence). The J segment lost 2 bases and the V segment lost 0 bases, leaving 10 bases of the junction unmatched. In DNA, the CDR3 is TGTGCCTGGAGTGTACCAGGTAGAACAGGGGGCAACTATGGCTACACCTTC. Amino acids: CAWSVPGRTGGNYGYTF.

This chain connects TRBV18 to TRBJ2-7, with 9 bases identical to TRBD1. Germline V gene data show CDR1 as KGHSH and CDR2 as LQKENI. With V trimmed by 1 base and J by 4 bases, 5 bases remained unmatched. The CDR3 is 15 residues long. The CDR3 region is CASSPLQGATYEQYF. In nucleotides, the CDR3 is TGTGCCAGCTCACCACTACAGGGGGCGACGTACGAGCAGTACTTC.

The chain uses TRBV5-3 and TRBJ1-1; D remains ambiguous. TRBV5-3 is noted as an ORF with a role that remains uncertain. Deletions cut 6 bases from V and 0 bases from J, with 12 bases between. The CDR3 runs 14 residues. In nucleotides, the CDR3 is TGTGCCAGAATCCGGGGTTGGATGAACACTGAAGCTTTCTTT. Translation: CARIRGWMNTEAFF.

The CDR3 sequence is CASSLLSLNTEAFF. The CDR3, as DNA: TGTGCCAGCAGCTTATTGTCTCTGAACACTGAAGCTTTCTTT. The chain uses TRBV7-9 and TRBJ1-1; D is unclear. The germline V gene encodes CDR1 SEHNR and CDR2 FQNEAQ (reference sequence). V was trimmed by 2 bases and J by 0 bases, leaving 7 bases between them. CDR3 length: 14 residues.

The CDR3 DNA reads as TGCGCCAGCAGTCCCACAGTCTCTGGAAACACCATATATTTT. Encoded protein: CASSPTVSGNTIYF. The chain employs TRBV10-2 and TRBJ1-3; unclear D gene. CDR1 WSHSY and CDR2 SAAADI come from the germline V gene. V lost 5 bases, J lost 0 bases, and 8 bases lay in between. CDR3 length: 14 amino acids.

The chain combines TRBV2 with TRBJ2-7; D gene uncertain. Trimming shortened V by 1 base and J by 2 bases, and 9 bases separated the two germline ends. From germline, CDR1 is SNHLY and CDR2 FYNNEI. The CDR3 is 14 residues long. The CDR3 loop reads CASSEVASAYEQYF. The CDR3 DNA follows: TGTGCCAGCAGTGAAGTGGCCAGCGCCTACGAGCAGTACTTC.

This chain uses TRBV5-1 with TRBJ2-1; 11 positions match TRBD1. V lost 8 bases to trimming and J lost 3 bases; unmatched junction nucleotides: 7. This CDR3 contains 15 residues. Per germline, CDR1 SGHRS and CDR2 YFSETQ. As DNA, the CDR3 is TGCGCCAGTCAGGGAGGGACAGGGGGCTACAATGAGCAGTTCTTC. It codes for CASQGGTGGYNEQFF.

The chain is built from TRBV28 and TRBJ2-1; 8 bases line up with TRBD2. V trimming: 4 bases; J trimming: 6 bases; junction bases outside the gene matches: 2. This CDR3 contains 13 residues. Germline V CDR1 and CDR2: MDHEN, SYDVKM. For the CDR3, the DNA is TGTGCCAGCAGTTCCGGGAGGGGCAATGAGCAGTTCTTC. Its translation is CASSSGRGNEQFF.

The chain combines TRBV14 with TRBJ2-7, with TRBD2 matching over 7 bases. Unmatched junction bases numbered 12, after V lost 4 bases and J lost 0 bases. The CDR3 has 17 amino acids. Germline V CDR1 and CDR2: SGHDN, FVKESK. CDR3 sequence: CASSPFYLAGSSYEQYF. The CDR3 coding sequence is TGTGCCAGCAGCCCTTTTTACTTAGCGGGCAGCTCCTACGAGCAGTACTTC.

This chain links TRBV18 with TRBJ1-1; 10 bases are a match to TRBD1. Trimming took 1 base from V and 0 from J; bases not matched to a gene: 8. CDR3 length: 18 amino acids. CDR1 and CDR2 from the germline V gene are KGHSH and LQKENI. The DNA for the CDR3 is TGTGCCAGCTCACCACAGCGACAGGGGGCAGACATGAACACTGAAGCTTTCTTT. It codes for CASSPQRQGADMNTEAFF. Based on the CDR3 plus reference TRBV18 and TRBJ1-1, the full variable domain is NAGVMQNPRHLVRRRGQEARLRCSPMKGHSHVYWYRQLPEEGLKFMVYLQKENIIDESGMPKERFSAEFPKEGPSILRIQQVVRGDSAAYFCASSPQRQGADMNTEAFFGQGTRLTVV.

The chain couples TRBV2 to TRBJ1-1, with a weak D call TRBD1 (6 bases). CDR3 size: 15 residues. The V gene lost 1 base and the J gene lost 5 bases, with 14 bases spanning the gap. The V gene's germline CDR1 is SNHLY and CDR2 FYNNEI. CDR3 nucleotide sequence: TGTGCCAGCAGTGAAGTTAAGGGAGGGGGGACTGAAGCTTTCTTT. It specifies CASSEVKGGGTEAFF.

In the case of this clone: A read error may produce the germline difference seen at one junction end. Other DNA sequences from this sample encode an identical CDR3 as well. The V gene is TRBV27, the J gene TRBJ1-1, with a tentative D call TRBD1 (5 bases). The CDR3 contains 15 residues. CDR1 and CDR2 (germline): MNHEY, SMNVEV (reference sequence). CDR3 bases: TGTGCCAGCAGTCACAACAGGCTTCCGAACACTGAGGCTTTCTTT. This codes for CASSHNRLPNTEAFF.

V usage is TRBV6-6 and J usage is TRBJ2-1, with 7 positions matching TRBD1. The germline V gene encodes CDR1 MNHNY and CDR2 SVGAGI (reference sequence). V gave up 6 bases and J gave up 4 bases; unmatched junction bases: 12. This CDR3 has 16 residues. The CDR3 nucleotides read TGTGCCAGCAGACTACTCCGGGACAGTTTATACAATGAGCAGTTCTTC. Amino acids: CASRLLRDSLYNEQFF.